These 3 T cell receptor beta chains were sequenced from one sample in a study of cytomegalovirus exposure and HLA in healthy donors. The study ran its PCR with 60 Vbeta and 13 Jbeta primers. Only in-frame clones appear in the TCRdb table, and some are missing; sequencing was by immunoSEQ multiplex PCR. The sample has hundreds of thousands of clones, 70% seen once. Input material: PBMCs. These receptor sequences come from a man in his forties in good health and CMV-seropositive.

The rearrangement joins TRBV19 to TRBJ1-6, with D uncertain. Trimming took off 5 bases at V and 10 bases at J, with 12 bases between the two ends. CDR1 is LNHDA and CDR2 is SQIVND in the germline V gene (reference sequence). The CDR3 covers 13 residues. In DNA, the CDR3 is TGTGCCAGTAGTCCCGGGAGCCCGTCACCCCTCCACTTT. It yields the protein CASSPGSPSPLHF.

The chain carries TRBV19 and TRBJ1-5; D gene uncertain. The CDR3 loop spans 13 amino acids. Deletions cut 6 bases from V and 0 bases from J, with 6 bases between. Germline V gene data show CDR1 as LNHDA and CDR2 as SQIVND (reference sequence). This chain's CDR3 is CASRLSSNQPQHF. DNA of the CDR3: TGTGCCAGTAGACTCTCTAGCAATCAGCCCCAGCATTTT. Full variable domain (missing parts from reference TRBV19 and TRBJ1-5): DGGITQSPKYLFRKEGQNVTLSCEQNLNHDAMYWYRQDPGQGLRLIYYSQIVNDFQKGDIAEGYSVSREKKESFPLTVTSAQKNPTAFYLCASRLSSNQPQHFGDGTRLSIL.

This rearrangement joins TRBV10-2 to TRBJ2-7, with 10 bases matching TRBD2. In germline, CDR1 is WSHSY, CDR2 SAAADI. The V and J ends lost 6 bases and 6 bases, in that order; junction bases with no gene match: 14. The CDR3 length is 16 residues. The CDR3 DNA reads TGCGCCAGCAGATCTATAGCGGGGGGCCCCCTCCTCGAGCAGTACTTC. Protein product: CASRSIAGGPLLEQYF.